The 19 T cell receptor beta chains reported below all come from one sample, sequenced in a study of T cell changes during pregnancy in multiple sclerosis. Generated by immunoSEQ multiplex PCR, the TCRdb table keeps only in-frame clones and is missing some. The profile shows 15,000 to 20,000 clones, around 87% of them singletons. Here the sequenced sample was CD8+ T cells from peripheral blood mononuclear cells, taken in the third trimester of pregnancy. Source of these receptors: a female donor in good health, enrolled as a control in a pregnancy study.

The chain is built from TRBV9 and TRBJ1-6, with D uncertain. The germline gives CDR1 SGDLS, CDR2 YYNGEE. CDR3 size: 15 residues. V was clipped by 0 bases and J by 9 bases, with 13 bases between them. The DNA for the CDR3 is TGTGCCAGCAGCGTAGAAGAGGGCGCGAGTTCACCCCTCCACTTT. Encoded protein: CASSVEEGASSPLHF. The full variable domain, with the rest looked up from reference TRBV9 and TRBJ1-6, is DSGVTQTPKHLITATGQRVTLRCSPRSGDLSVYWYQQSLDQGLQFLIQYYNGEERAKGNILERFSAQQFPDLHSELNLSSLELGDSALYFCASSVEEGASSPLHFGNGTRLTVT.

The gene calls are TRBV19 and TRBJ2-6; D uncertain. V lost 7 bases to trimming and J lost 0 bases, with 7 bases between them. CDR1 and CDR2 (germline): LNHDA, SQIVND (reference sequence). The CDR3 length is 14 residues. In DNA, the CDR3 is TGTGCCAGTAACCCCAGCTCTGGGGCCAACGTCCTGACTTTC. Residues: CASNPSSGANVLTF.

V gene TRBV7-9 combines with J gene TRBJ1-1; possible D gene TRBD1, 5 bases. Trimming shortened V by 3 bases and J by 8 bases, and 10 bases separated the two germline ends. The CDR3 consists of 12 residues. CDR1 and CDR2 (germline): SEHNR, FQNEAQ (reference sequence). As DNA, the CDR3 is TGTGCCAGCAGCTTCGGGGAGGGGGAAGCTTTCTTT. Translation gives CASSFGEGEAFF.

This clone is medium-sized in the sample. The CDR3 sequence: CASSGMGSEQYF. DNA of the CDR3: TGTGCCAGTTCCGGGATGGGATCCGAGCAGTACTTC. This rearrangement joins TRBV19 to TRBJ2-7; a weak D match, TRBD2 (5 bases). V shed 8 bases and J shed 6 bases, with 14 bases lying between them. The CDR3 extends over 12 amino acids. Per germline, CDR1 LNHDA and CDR2 SQIVND (reference sequence). The full variable domain, rest sourced from reference TRBV19 and TRBJ2-7, is DGGITQSPKYLFRKEGQNVTLSCEQNLNHDAMYWYRQDPGQGLRLIYYSQIVNDFQKGDIAEGYSVSREKKESFPLTVTSAQKNPTAFYLCASSGMGSEQYFGPGTRLTVT.

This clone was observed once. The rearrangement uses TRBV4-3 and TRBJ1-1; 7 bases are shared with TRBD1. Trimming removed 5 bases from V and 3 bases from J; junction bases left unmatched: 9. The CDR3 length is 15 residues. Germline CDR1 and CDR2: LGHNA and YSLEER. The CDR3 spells CASSYRTGSYTEAFF. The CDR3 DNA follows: TGCGCCAGCAGCTACAGGACAGGATCCTACACTGAAGCTTTCTTT.

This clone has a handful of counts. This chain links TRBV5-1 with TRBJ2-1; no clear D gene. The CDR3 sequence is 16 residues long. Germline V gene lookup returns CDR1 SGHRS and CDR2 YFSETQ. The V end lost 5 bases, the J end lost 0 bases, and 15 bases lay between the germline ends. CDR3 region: CASRGGFLSSYNEQFF. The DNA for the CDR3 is TGCGCCAGCAGAGGCGGCTTCTTAAGCTCCTACAATGAGCAGTTCTTC.

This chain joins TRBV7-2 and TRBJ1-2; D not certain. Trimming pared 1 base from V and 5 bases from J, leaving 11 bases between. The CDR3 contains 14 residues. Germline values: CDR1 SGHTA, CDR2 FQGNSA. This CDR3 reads CASSLGEEGYGYTF. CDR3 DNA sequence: TGTGCCAGCAGCTTAGGGGAAGAGGGATATGGCTACACCTTC.

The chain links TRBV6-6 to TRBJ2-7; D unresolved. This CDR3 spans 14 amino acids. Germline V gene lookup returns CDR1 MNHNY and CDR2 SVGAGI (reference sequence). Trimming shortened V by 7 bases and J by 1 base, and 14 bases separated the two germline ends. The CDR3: CASTRLIGSYEQYF. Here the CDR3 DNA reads TGTGCCAGCACCAGGCTGATAGGATCCTACGAGCAGTACTTC.

CDR3 in amino acids: CASSLEGRGAEQYF. CDR3 in DNA: TGTGCCAGCAGCTTGGAGGGGCGGGGGGCCGAGCAGTACTTC. The chain carries TRBV5-4 and TRBJ2-7; 8 nucleotides agree with TRBD2. The CDR3 has 14 residues. J gave up 6 bases and V 0 bases, and 5 bases lay outside the gene matches. Germline-derived CDR1 and CDR2 are SGHNT and YYREEE (reference sequence).

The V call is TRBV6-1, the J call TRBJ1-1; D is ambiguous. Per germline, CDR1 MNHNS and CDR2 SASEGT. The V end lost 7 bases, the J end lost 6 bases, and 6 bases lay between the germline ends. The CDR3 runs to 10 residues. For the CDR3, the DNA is TGTGCCAGCAAGAGGGCTGAAGCTTTCTTT. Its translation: CASKRAEAFF.

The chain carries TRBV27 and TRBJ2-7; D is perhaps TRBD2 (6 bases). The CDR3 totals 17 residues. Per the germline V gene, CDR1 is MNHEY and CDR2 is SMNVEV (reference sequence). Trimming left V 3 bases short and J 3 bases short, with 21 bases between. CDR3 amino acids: CASSFSRLVGLRYEQYF. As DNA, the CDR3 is TGTGCCAGCAGTTTCTCACGACTAGTCGGCCTTCGCTACGAGCAGTACTTC.

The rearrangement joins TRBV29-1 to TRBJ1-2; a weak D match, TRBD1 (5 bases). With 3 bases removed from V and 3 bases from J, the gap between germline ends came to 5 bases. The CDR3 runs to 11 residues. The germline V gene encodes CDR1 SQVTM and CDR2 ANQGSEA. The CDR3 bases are TGCAGCGTTGACAGGGACTATGGCTACACCTTC. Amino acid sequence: CSVDRDYGYTF.

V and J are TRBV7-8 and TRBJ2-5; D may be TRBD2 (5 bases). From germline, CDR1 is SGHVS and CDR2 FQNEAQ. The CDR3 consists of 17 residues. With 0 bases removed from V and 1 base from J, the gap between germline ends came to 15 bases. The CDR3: CASSLAPGMRAQETQYF. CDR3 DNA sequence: TGTGCCAGCAGCTTAGCGCCTGGAATGCGGGCCCAAGAGACCCAGTACTTC.

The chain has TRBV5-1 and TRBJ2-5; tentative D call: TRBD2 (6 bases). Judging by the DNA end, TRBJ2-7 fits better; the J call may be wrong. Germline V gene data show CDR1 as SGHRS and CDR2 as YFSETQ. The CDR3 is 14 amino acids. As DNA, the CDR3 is TGCGCCAGCAGCTTGTCGGAGGGCCTGTACGAGCAGTACTTC. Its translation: CASSLSEGLYEQYF.

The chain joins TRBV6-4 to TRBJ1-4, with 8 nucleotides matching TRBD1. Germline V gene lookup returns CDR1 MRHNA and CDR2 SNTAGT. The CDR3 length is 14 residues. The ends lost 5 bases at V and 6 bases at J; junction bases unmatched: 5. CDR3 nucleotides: TGTGCCAGCAGTACGACAGGGGAGGATGAAAAACTGTTTTTT. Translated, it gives CASSTTGEDEKLFF.

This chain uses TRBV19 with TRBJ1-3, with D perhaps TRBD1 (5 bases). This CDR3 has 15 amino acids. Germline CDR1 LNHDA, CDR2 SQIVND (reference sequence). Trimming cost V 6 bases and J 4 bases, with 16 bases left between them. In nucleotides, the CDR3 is TGTGCCAGTAGCGATATGGACAAGTACGGAAACACCATATATTTT. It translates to CASSDMDKYGNTIYF.

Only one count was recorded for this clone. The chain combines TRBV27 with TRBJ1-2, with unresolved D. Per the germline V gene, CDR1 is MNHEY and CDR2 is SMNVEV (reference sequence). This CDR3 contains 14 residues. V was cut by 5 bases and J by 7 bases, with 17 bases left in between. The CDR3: CASSPLGGLLGYTF. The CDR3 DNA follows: TGTGCCAGCAGTCCTCTGGGAGGGCTGCTTGGCTACACCTTC.

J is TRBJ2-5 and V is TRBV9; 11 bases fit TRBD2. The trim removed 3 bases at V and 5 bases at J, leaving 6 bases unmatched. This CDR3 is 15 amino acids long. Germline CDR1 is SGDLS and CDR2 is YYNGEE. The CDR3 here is CASSDTSGSAETQYF. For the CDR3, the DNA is TGTGCCAGCAGCGATACTAGCGGGAGTGCTGAGACCCAGTACTTC. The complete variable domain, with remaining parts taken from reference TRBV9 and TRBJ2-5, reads DSGVTQTPKHLITATGQRVTLRCSPRSGDLSVYWYQQSLDQGLQFLIQYYNGEERAKGNILERFSAQQFPDLHSELNLSSLELGDSALYFCASSDTSGSAETQYFGPGTRLLVL.

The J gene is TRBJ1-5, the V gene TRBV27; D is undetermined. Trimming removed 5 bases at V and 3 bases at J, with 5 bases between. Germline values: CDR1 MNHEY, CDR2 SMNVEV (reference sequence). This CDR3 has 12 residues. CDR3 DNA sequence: TGTGCCAGCAGTCCTCCCAATCAGCCCCAGCATTTT. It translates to CASSPPNQPQHF.